The 13 T cell receptor beta chains in this list originate from one sample, sequenced in a study of T cell repertoires in cytomegalovirus infection. One entry per CDR3 protein, called by TCRdb with MiXCR from the reads. The table shows roughly 230,000 distinct CDR3 sequences, with approximately 15% occurring only once. The sample was CD8+ T cells from PBMCs. These receptors all come from a human donor in good health (CMV status not recorded). Some clones in this sample may be carry-over from other donors' samples.

The CDR3 coding sequence is TGTGCCAGCAGTTTATGGTCGGCTAGCGGGGGGCCGGGGGAGACCCAGTACTTC. This translates into CASSLWSASGGPGETQYF. The rearrangement links TRBV27 to TRBJ2-5; 11 positions agree with TRBD2. J gave up 5 bases and V 1 base, and 12 bases lay outside the gene matches. Looked up from germline, CDR1 is MNHEY and CDR2 is SMNVEV (reference sequence). The CDR3 consists of 18 residues.

Turning to this clonotype: This could be a read error, since a much larger clone is one nucleotide away. The J gene is TRBJ1-1, the V gene TRBV7-6; TRBD1 is a possible D gene (5 bases). The V end lost 2 bases, the J end lost 3 bases, and 10 bases lay between the germline ends. The germline V gene encodes CDR1 SGHVS and CDR2 FNYEAQ. This CDR3 comprises 14 residues. CDR3 in amino acids: CASSLPLGDTEAFF. The CDR3 nucleotides read TGTGCCAGCAGCTTACCCCTGGGGGACACTGAAGCTTTCTTT.

This clonotype showed up many times. The chain combines TRBV7-6 with TRBJ2-7, with 11 bases lining up with TRBD2. The CDR3 has 15 residues. CDR1 SGHVS and CDR2 FNYEAQ come from the germline V gene. V dropped 6 bases and J dropped 4; count of bases not matched to a gene: 8. CDR3 residues: CASRPTSGDGYEQYF. The CDR3 coding sequence is TGTGCCAGCAGGCCGACTAGCGGGGATGGGTACGAGCAGTACTTC.

This clonotype was seen more than once but under ten times. This chain joins TRBV6-6 and TRBJ2-5; perhaps TRBD1 as D (5 bases). V lost 8 bases and J 2 bases, leaving 12 bases between the germline ends. This CDR3 contains 13 residues. Germline CDR1 and CDR2: MNHNY and SVGAGI (reference sequence). In DNA, the CDR3 is TGTGCCAGCTTGTCAGGGCAACAAGAGACCCAGTACTTC. Amino acids: CASLSGQQETQYF.

The rearrangement joins TRBV6-4 to TRBJ1-2; D unclear. This CDR3 is 13 amino acids long. Trimming removed 10 bases from V and 6 bases from J, with 18 bases in between. Germline loops: CDR1 MRHNA, CDR2 SNTAGT. The CDR3 is CATPGVELDGYTF. The DNA for the CDR3 is TGTGCCACTCCCGGGGTTGAGTTGGATGGCTACACCTTC.

About this clonotype itself: As the CDR3 is not closed by the conserved phenylalanine or tryptophan, this likely results from a read error. This rearrangement joins TRBV4-1 to TRBJ2-1, with D perhaps TRBD2 (5 bases). This CDR3 region has 17 residues. The germline V gene has CDR1 MGHRA and CDR2 YSYEKL. Trimming shortened V by 0 bases and J by 0 bases, and 12 bases separated the two germline ends. The CDR3 here is CASSQDEEESSYNEQFL. DNA of the CDR3: TGCGCCAGCAGCCAAGATGAGGAGGAGAGCTCCTACAATGAGCAGTTCTTG.

V gene TRBV20-1 combines with J gene TRBJ1-2, with 8 bases fitting TRBD1. The CDR3 spans 14 residues. Germline loops: CDR1 DFQATT, CDR2 SNEGSKA (reference sequence). J was trimmed by 7 bases and V by 0 bases; bases with no gene match: 7. This CDR3 reads CSARDGQGSGGYTF. The CDR3 nucleotides read TGCAGTGCTAGAGACGGACAGGGATCCGGTGGCTACACCTTC.

This clonotype was detected ten times or more. This chain connects TRBV6-1 to TRBJ1-3; D unresolved. V lost 5 bases to trimming and J lost 0 bases, with 11 bases between them. The CDR3 has 15 amino acids. CDR1 and CDR2 (germline): MNHNS, SASEGT. The CDR3 loop reads CASSPSRGSGNTIYF. For the CDR3, the DNA is TGTGCCAGCAGTCCCTCCCGCGGCTCTGGAAACACCATATATTTT.

This clonotype was counted a few times. This chain connects TRBV7-8 to TRBJ1-1; TRBD1 might be the D (6 bases). This CDR3 is built from 17 residues. CDR1 SGHVS and CDR2 FQNEAQ come from the germline V gene. Trimming removed 1 base at V and 2 bases at J, with 17 bases between. The CDR3 DNA follows: TGTGCCAGCAGCTTAGTATTCGGGGGCAGGGCCAACACTGAAGCTTTCTTT. It yields the protein CASSLVFGGRANTEAFF.

This clonotype occurred a few times. The J gene is TRBJ1-5, the V gene TRBV6-6, with no clear D. This CDR3 comprises 15 residues. Germline V gene sequence: CDR1 MNHNY, CDR2 SVGAGI (reference sequence). Trimming removed 0 bases at V and 5 bases at J, with 11 bases between. CDR3 in DNA: TGTGCCAGCAGTTACTCTTGGGGTGGGGATCAGCCCCAGCATTTT. Protein product: CASSYSWGGDQPQHF.

This sequence joins TRBV4-1 and TRBJ2-1; TRBD2 aligns across 12 bases. J was trimmed by 10 bases and V by 4 bases; bases with no gene match: 8. CDR3 size: 15 residues. From germline, CDR1 is MGHRA and CDR2 YSYEKL. This CDR3 reads CASSLRLAGDIEQFF. In DNA form, the CDR3 reads TGCGCCAGCAGCCTACGACTAGCGGGGGACATAGAGCAGTTCTTC.

This clonotype was counted ten times or more. The chain combines TRBV7-4 with TRBJ1-1, with 8 bases aligning to TRBD1. From germline, CDR1 is SGHVT and CDR2 SQSDAQ. CDR3 length: 17 residues. Unmatched junction bases numbered 14, after V lost 5 bases and J lost 3 bases. The CDR3 bases are TGTGCCAGCAGCCAGGGGGCAGGGGGACCCCCCGACACTGAAGCTTTCTTT. Protein sequence: CASSQGAGGPPDTEAFF.

This clonotype was counted only a few times. The V call is TRBV6-5, the J call TRBJ1-3, with D perhaps matching TRBD1 (5 bases). Germline CDR1 MNHEY, CDR2 SVGAGI. Between the trimmed V and J ends, which lost 0 bases and 1 base, there was a span of 10 bases. The CDR3 totals 16 residues. As DNA, the CDR3 is TGTGCCAGCAGTTACTCCTGGGACGAGTCTGGAAACACCATATATTTT. It codes for CASSYSWDESGNTIYF.